This T cell receptor beta chain was profiled in a study of blood T cell repertoires in COVID-19. Study as a whole: PBMCs, B-cell-depleted T cells, or T cells provided the cDNA or gDNA that made up the material.

Methods used by the authors: Amplifying reference gene primers gave estimates of nucleated cell counts. TCRdb keeps only in-frame clones here, not all; method: immunoSEQ multiplex PCR. That table furnishes V, J and clone size, whereas the DNA furnished D and trimming. The sample has 50,000 or so clones; under 85% are singletons. Germline lookup yields CDR1 MDHEN and CDR2 SYDVKM. The CDR3 length is 14 residues. V shed 5 bases and J shed 5 bases, with 15 bases lying between them. The receptor was isolated from a man aged 55 to 70 with active COVID-19. This rearrangement joins TRBV28 to TRBJ1-2; tentatively, D is TRBD1 (6 bases). The specimen was peripheral blood. DNA for the CDR3: TGTGCCAGCAGTCTCACCGGGACATTGTATGGCTACACCTTC. Encoded protein: CASSLTGTLYGYTF.